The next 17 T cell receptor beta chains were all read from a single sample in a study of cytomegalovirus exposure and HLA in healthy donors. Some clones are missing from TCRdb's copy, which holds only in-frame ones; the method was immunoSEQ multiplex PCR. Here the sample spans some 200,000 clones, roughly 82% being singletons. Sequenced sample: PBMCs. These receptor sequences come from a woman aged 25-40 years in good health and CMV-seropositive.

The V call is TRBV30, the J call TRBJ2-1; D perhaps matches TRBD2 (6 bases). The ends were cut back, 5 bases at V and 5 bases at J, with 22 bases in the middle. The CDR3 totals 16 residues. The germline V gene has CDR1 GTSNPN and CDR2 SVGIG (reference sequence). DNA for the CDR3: TGTGCCTGGGACCCAGCAGGAGGGCAGTTCCACAATGAGCAGTTCTTC. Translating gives CAWDPAGGQFHNEQFF.

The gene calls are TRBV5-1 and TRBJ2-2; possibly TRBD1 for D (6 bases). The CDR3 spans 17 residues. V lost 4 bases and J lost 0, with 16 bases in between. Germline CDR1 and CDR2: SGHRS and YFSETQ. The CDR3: CASSTVTGPANTGELFF. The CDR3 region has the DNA TGCGCCAGCAGCACAGTGACAGGCCCCGCGAACACCGGGGAGCTGTTTTTT.

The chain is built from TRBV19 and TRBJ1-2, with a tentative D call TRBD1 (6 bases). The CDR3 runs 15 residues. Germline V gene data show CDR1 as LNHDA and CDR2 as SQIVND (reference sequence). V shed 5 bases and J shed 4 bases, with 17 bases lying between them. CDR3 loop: CASSAPQGYFYGYTF. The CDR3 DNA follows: TGTGCCAGTAGTGCACCACAGGGTTATTTCTATGGCTACACCTTC.

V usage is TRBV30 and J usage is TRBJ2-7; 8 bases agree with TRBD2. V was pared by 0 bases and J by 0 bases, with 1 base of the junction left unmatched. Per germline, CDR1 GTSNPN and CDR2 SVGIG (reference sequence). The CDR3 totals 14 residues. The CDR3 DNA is TGTGCCTGGAGTGTACTAGCGGCCTCCTACGAGCAGTACTTC. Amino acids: CAWSVLAASYEQYF. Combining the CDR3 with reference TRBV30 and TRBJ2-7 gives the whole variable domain SQTIHQWPATLVQPVGSPLSLECTVEGTSNPNLYWYRQAAGRGLQLLFYSVGIGQISSEVPQNLSASRPQDRQFILSSKKLLLSDSGFYLCAWSVLAASYEQYFGPGTRLTVT.

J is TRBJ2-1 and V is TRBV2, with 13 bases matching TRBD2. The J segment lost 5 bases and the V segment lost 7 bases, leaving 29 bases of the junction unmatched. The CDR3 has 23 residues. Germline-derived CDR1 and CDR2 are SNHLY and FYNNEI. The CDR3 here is CASTYSARTGLSTSGRGNNEQFF. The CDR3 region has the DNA TGTGCCAGCACCTACTCCGCTAGGACAGGGCTATCAACTAGCGGGAGGGGGAACAATGAGCAGTTCTTC.

The DNA of the CDR3 is TGTGCCAGCAGGGATGGGGCAGGGGTCTATGGCTACACCTTC. Protein: CASRDGAGVYGYTF. The gene calls are TRBV2 and TRBJ1-2; maybe TRBD1 (6 bases). Trimming shortened V by 6 bases and J by 4 bases, and 15 bases separated the two germline ends. The CDR3 sequence is 14 residues long. Germline CDR1 reads SNHLY; CDR2 reads FYNNEI.

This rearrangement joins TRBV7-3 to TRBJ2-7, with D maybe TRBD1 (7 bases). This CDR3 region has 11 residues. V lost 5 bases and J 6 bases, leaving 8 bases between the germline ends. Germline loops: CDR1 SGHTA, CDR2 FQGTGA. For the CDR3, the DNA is TGTGCCAGCAGCCAGGGGGGCGAGCAGTACTTC. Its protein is CASSQGGEQYF.

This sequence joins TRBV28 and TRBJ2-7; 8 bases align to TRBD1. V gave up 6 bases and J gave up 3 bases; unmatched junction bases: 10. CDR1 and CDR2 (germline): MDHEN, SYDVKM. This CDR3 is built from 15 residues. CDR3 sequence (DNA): TGTGCCAGCAGGCGATTGACAGGGGAAGGCTACGAGCAGTACTTC. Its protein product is CASRRLTGEGYEQYF.

The CDR3 DNA reads as TGCGCCAGCAGCTTGGGCGCGGTGACCGGGGAGCTGTTTTTT. This codes for CASSLGAVTGELFF. This chain joins TRBV5-1 and TRBJ2-2; no clear D. Germline V gene lookup returns CDR1 SGHRS and CDR2 YFSETQ. V gave up 0 bases and J gave up 5 bases, with 8 bases separating them. CDR3 size: 14 residues.

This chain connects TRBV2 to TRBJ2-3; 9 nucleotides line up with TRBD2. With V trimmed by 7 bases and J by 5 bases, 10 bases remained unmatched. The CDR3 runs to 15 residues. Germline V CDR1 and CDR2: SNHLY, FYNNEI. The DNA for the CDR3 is TGTGCCAGCAACAGAGCGGGAGGCCCCGTAGATACGCAGTATTTT. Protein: CASNRAGGPVDTQYF.

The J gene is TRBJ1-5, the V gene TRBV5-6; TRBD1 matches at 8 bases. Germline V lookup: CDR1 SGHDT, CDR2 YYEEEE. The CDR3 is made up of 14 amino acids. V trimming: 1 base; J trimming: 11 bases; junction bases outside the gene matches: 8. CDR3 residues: CASSLLSGGESQHF. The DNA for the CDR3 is TGTGCCAGCAGCTTGTTGTCAGGGGGCGAGTCCCAGCATTTT. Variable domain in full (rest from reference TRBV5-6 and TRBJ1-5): DAGVTQSPTHLIKTRGQQVTLRCSPKSGHDTVSWYQQALGQGPQFIFQYYEEEERQRGNFPDRFSGHQFPNYSSELNVNALLLGDSALYLCASSLLSGGESQHFGDGTRLSIL.

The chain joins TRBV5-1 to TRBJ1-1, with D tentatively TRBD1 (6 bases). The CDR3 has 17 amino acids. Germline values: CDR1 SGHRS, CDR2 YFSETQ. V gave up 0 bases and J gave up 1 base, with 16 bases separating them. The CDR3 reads CASSLVRQASGNTEAFF. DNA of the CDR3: TGCGCCAGCAGCTTGGTCCGACAGGCCTCGGGGAACACTGAAGCTTTCTTT.

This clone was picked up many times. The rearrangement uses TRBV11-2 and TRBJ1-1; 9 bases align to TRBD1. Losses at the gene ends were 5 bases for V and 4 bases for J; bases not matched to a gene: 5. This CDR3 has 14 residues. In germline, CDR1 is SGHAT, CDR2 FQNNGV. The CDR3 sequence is CASSEQGAGTEAFF. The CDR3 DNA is TGTGCCAGCAGCGAACAGGGGGCTGGCACTGAAGCTTTCTTT.

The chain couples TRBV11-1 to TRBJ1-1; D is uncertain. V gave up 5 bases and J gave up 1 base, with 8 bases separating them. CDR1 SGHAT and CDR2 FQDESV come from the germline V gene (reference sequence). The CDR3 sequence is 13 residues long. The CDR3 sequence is CASSLVANTEAFF. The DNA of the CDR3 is TGTGCCAGCAGCCTCGTGGCGAACACTGAAGCTTTCTTT.

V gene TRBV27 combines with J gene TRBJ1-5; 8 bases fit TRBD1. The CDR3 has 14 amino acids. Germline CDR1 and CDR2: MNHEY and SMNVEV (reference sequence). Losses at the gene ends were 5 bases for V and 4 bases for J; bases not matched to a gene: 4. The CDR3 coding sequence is TGTGCCAGCAGTATCGGACAGGGAAATCAGCCCCAGCATTTT. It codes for CASSIGQGNQPQHF.

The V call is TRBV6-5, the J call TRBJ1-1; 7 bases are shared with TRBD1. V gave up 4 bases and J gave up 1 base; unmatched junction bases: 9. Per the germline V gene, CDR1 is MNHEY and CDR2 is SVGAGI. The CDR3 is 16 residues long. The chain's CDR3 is CASSFRPGTANTEAFF. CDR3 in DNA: TGTGCCAGCAGTTTTCGCCCCGGGACAGCGAACACTGAAGCTTTCTTT.

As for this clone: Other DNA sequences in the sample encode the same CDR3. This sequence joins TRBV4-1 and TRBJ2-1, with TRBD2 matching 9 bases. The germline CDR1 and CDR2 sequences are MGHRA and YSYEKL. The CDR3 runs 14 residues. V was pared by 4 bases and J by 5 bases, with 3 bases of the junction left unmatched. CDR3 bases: TGCGCCAGCAGCCTTAGCGGGAGCCACAATGAGCAGTTCTTC. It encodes CASSLSGSHNEQFF.